The 5 T cell receptor beta chains below were found in one sample sequenced in a study of cytomegalovirus exposure and HLA in healthy donors. 60 Vbeta and 13 Jbeta primers were used in PCR. Clones were sequenced by immunoSEQ multiplex PCR, and TCRdb holds only the in-frame ones, with some missing. This table lists some 84,000 clones. The sequencing input was PBMCs. The receptors stem from a man aged 50-59 years in good health and CMV-seronegative.

The chain has TRBV30 and TRBJ2-3; 10 nucleotides match TRBD2. J gave up 2 bases and V 2 bases, and 10 bases lay outside the gene matches. The CDR3 extends over 17 amino acids. Germline values: CDR1 GTSNPN, CDR2 SVGIG (reference sequence). CDR3 sequence reads: CAWSLSGGARYTDTQYF. The CDR3 DNA reads TGTGCCTGGAGTTTAAGCGGGGGGGCCCGTTACACAGATACGCAGTATTTT.

This chain connects TRBV11-2 to TRBJ2-7; TRBD1 agrees at 9 bases. The CDR3 has 15 residues. V was pared by 4 bases and J by 0 bases, with 4 bases of the junction left unmatched. In germline, CDR1 is SGHAT, CDR2 FQNNGV. CDR3 sequence reads: CASSWTGAGSYEQYF. As DNA, the CDR3 is TGTGCCAGCAGCTGGACAGGGGCGGGCTCCTACGAGCAGTACTTC.

The rearrangement links TRBV18 to TRBJ1-3; D is undetermined. From germline, CDR1 is KGHSH and CDR2 LQKENI. Trimming removed 0 bases at V and 2 bases at J, with 8 bases between. This CDR3 has 15 amino acids. The CDR3 here is CASSPPFFTGNTIYF. CDR3 nucleotides: TGTGCCAGCTCACCACCCTTTTTTACTGGAAACACCATATATTTT.

V usage is TRBV9 and J usage is TRBJ1-4; D is possibly TRBD1 (6 bases). Germline V gene lookup returns CDR1 SGDLS and CDR2 YYNGEE. Trimming shortened V by 0 bases and J by 3 bases, and 12 bases separated the two germline ends. This CDR3 has 16 residues. The CDR3 region has the DNA TGTGCCAGCAGCGTAGAATCACAGGGAGCTAATGAAAAACTGTTTTTT. This encodes CASSVESQGANEKLFF. Full variable domain (outside the CDR3, taken from reference TRBV9 and TRBJ1-4): DSGVTQTPKHLITATGQRVTLRCSPRSGDLSVYWYQQSLDQGLQFLIQYYNGEERAKGNILERFSAQQFPDLHSELNLSSLELGDSALYFCASSVESQGANEKLFFGSGTQLSVL.

CDR3 nucleotide sequence: TGTGCCAGCAGTTTAGCCACCTACAACTATGGCTACACCTTC. Its translation: CASSLATYNYGYTF. This rearrangement joins TRBV28 to TRBJ1-2, with no clear D. V lost 2 bases, J lost 2 bases, and 9 bases lay in between. There are 14 residues in the CDR3. Germline V lookup: CDR1 MDHEN, CDR2 SYDVKM.